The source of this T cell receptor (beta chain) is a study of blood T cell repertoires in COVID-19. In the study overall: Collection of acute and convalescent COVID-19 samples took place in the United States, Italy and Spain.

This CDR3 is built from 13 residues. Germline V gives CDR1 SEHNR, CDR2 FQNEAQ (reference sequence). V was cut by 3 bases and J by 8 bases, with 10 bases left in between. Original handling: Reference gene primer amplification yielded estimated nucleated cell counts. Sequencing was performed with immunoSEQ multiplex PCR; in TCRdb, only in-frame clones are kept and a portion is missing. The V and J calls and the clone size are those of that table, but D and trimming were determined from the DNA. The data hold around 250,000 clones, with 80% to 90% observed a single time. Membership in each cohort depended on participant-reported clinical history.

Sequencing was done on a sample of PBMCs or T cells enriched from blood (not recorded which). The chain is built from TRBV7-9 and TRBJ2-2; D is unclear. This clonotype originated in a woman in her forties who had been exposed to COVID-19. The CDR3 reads CASSLMSLGELFF. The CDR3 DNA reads TGTGCCAGCAGCTTGATGAGTTTAGGGGAGCTGTTTTTT.